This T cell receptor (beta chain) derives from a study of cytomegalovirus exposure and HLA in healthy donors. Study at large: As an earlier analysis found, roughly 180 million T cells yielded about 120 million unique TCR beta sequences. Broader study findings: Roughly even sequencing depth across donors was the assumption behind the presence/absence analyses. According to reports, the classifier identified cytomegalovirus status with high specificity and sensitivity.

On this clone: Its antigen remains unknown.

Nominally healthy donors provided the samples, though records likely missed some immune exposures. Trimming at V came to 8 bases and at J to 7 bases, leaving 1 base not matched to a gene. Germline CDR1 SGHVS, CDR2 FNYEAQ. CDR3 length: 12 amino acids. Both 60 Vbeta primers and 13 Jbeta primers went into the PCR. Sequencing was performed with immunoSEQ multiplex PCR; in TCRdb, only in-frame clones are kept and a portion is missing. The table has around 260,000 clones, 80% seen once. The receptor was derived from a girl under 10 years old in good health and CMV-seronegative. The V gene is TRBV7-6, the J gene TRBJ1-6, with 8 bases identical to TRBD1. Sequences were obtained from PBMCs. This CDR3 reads CASAGGNSPLHF. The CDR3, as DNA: TGTGCCAGCGCAGGGGGCAATTCACCCCTCCACTTT.